This T cell receptor (beta chain) was captured in a study of T cells in Graves' hyperthyroidism and ophthalmopathy. Hyperthyroidism in the patients, aged 18 to 65, was newly diagnosed and under 2 months in duration. Based on clinical symptoms, serum thyroxine and TRAb, thyroid ultrasound and orbital computed tomography, diagnoses were reached. RNA transcripts yielded amplified TCR beta CDR3 regions. Initially, a first-round RT-PCR of the TCR CDR3 employed the HTBI primer set. A single record per CDR3 protein comes from TCRdb applying MiXCR to the multiplex PCR reads. The table lists approximately 600,000 distinct CDR3 sequences, roughly 14% of them singletons. This clonotype has a count of ten or more. The CDR3 length is 15 residues. Trimming cost V 8 bases and J 8 bases; bases outside gene matches: 15. Germline CDR1 reads MDHEN; CDR2 reads SYDVKM.

This chain connects TRBV28 to TRBJ2-1, with TRBD2 matching 7 bases. The source of this sequence is a woman aged 25 to 39 with Graves' hyperthyroidism that later progressed to Graves' ophthalmopathy. The sample taken for sequencing was blood. CDR3 nucleotides: TGTGCCAGCTCTAGATGGGAGGGCCAGAGGGATGAGCAGTTCTTC. Its protein is CASSRWEGQRDEQFF.